The present T cell receptor beta chain was sequenced within a study of blood T cell repertoires in COVID-19. Sequencing used immunoSEQ multiplex PCR; TCRdb keeps in-frame clones, though not all of them. The sample has around 250,000 clones, roughly 90% seen once. CDR1 and CDR2 from the germline V gene are SGDLS and YYNGEE. This CDR3 spans 15 amino acids. Trimming stripped 1 base from V and 4 bases from J, with 11 bases between. This chain connects TRBV9 to TRBJ2-2; a weak D match, TRBD2 (5 bases). This TCR was sampled from a woman aged 40-49 years who had recovered from COVID-19. Material: peripheral blood. The CDR3 nucleotides read TGTGCCAGCAGCGTAACCCTGGGGAGCACCGGGGAGCTGTTTTTT. It is translated as CASSVTLGSTGELFF.